One sample yielded the 27 T cell receptor beta chains listed below, sequenced in a study of persistence of HIV-infected CD4 T cells. These receptors lack a known antigen. An overlapping HIV-1 Gag peptide pool stimulated these cells at about 1 ug/peptide/mL. CD40L/CD69 double-negative CD45RO-high memory CD4+ T cells were collected. The immunoSEQ assay was version 4, run in survey mode. The assay was immunoSEQ multiplex PCR, and TCRdb's table has in-frame clones only and misses some. The sample carries 30,000 to 45,000 clones, roughly four fifths recorded once. Specimen: cultured CD4+ T cells from PBMCs, collected from a patient who received antiretroviral therapy. The receptor source for this set is an adult with HIV. The donor label of this sample is uncertain.

The V gene is TRBV5-1, the J gene TRBJ2-3; no clear D gene. The length of the CDR3 is 17 residues. V dropped 0 bases and J dropped 2 bases, with 16 bases sitting between them. Germline V gives CDR1 SGHRS, CDR2 YFSETQ. DNA of the CDR3: TGCGCCAGCAGCTTGGGAAGGGCACAGCCTAACACAGATACGCAGTATTTT. This sequence encodes CASSLGRAQPNTDTQYF.

V usage is TRBV7-9 and J usage is TRBJ1-5, with 7 bases that match TRBD1. The germline gives CDR1 SEHNR, CDR2 FQNEAQ (reference sequence). V lost 5 bases and J lost 4; bases outside the gene matches: 8. The CDR3 runs 15 residues. CDR3 nucleotide sequence: TGTGCCAGCAGCCAGGGACAGCGGGGGAATCAGCCCCAGCATTTT. Translated: CASSQGQRGNQPQHF.

The rearrangement links TRBV29-1 to TRBJ1-4; D gene uncertain. Trimming cost V 5 bases and J 7 bases, with 11 bases left between them. In germline, CDR1 is SQVTM, CDR2 ANQGSEA. The CDR3 has 12 residues. CDR3 nucleotides: TGCAGCGTTCTGGCAGGCGGTGAAAAACTGTTTTTT. This gives the protein CSVLAGGEKLFF.

The CDR3 DNA reads TGTGCCAGCAGCCTGGGACAGGGGAACACTGAAGCTTTCTTT. Encoded protein: CASSLGQGNTEAFF. This chain uses TRBV11-3 with TRBJ1-1, with 9 bases matching TRBD1. The CDR3 extends over 14 amino acids. Losses at the gene ends were 5 bases for V and 1 base for J; bases not matched to a gene: 2. Looked up from germline, CDR1 is SGHNT and CDR2 is YENEEA.

The V gene is TRBV5-4, the J gene TRBJ1-3; TRBD1 might be the D (6 bases). The V and J ends lost 4 bases and 0 bases respectively, with 17 bases between them. This CDR3 contains 17 residues. Per the germline V gene, CDR1 is SGHNT and CDR2 is YYREEE (reference sequence). The CDR3 reads CASSVSRGLGSGNTIYF. CDR3 coding DNA: TGTGCCAGCAGCGTATCCAGGGGATTGGGCTCTGGAAACACCATATATTTT.

The V and J genes are TRBV5-1 and TRBJ2-7; maybe TRBD2 (6 bases). The CDR3 covers 14 residues. The germline CDR1 and CDR2 sequences are SGHRS and YFSETQ. V lost 5 bases to trimming and J lost 2 bases, with 14 bases between them. As DNA, the CDR3 is TGCGCCAGCAGTTACGGGACTCAGGCCTACGAGCAGTACTTC. Translating gives CASSYGTQAYEQYF.

This clone appeared once. The chain employs TRBV6-5 and TRBJ1-5; D possibly corresponds to TRBD1 (6 bases). Germline V CDR1 and CDR2: MNHEY, SVGAGI. Trimming took off 5 bases at V and 4 bases at J, with 12 bases between the two ends. The CDR3 covers 14 residues. The CDR3 loop is CASSSTGQNQPQHF. The CDR3 DNA sequence: TGTGCCAGCAGTAGCACAGGGCAGAATCAGCCCCAGCATTTT.

V usage is TRBV30 and J usage is TRBJ1-2; D unresolved. The CDR3 is 15 amino acids. Germline V lookup: CDR1 GTSNPN, CDR2 SVGIG (reference sequence). V lost 4 bases, J lost 1 base, and 16 bases lay in between. The CDR3 nucleotides are TGTGCCTGGACCCCCCCTATGTCAGTTAACTATGGCTACACCTTC. This codes for CAWTPPMSVNYGYTF.

This chain joins TRBV19 and TRBJ2-1, with 9 bases matching TRBD1. CDR1 and CDR2 (germline): LNHDA, SQIVND (reference sequence). The CDR3 covers 15 residues. Trimming took 2 bases from V and 6 from J; bases not matched to a gene: 5. This CDR3 is CASSIRGQGSNEQFF. DNA of the CDR3: TGTGCCAGTAGTATACGGGGACAGGGATCCAATGAGCAGTTCTTC.

The rearrangement joins TRBV6-5 to TRBJ1-6; D not certain. V lost 0 bases to trimming and J lost 1 base, with 1 base between them. The CDR3 sequence is 14 residues long. CDR1 is MNHEY, CDR2 SVGAGI, per germline. In DNA form, the CDR3 reads TGTGCCAGCAGTTACTCGTCCTATAATTCACCCCTCCACTTT. Protein product: CASSYSSYNSPLHF.

In its sample, this clone was seen once. This rearrangement joins TRBV9 to TRBJ2-1, with D perhaps matching TRBD2 (6 bases). This CDR3 has 13 amino acids. V lost 4 bases, J lost 5 bases, and 10 bases lay in between. Germline V gene data show CDR1 as SGDLS and CDR2 as YYNGEE. CDR3 DNA sequence: TGTGCCAGCAGCCCCTGGACTAACAATGAGCAGTTCTTC. This gives the protein CASSPWTNNEQFF.

The J gene is TRBJ1-1, the V gene TRBV5-1, with D perhaps TRBD1 (6 bases). The V and J ends lost 5 bases and 1 base respectively, with 12 bases between them. The germline V gene encodes CDR1 SGHRS and CDR2 YFSETQ. The CDR3 spans 14 residues. The CDR3 DNA is TGCGCCAGCAGACCGGGAGGGGGGAACACTGAAGCTTTCTTT. Residues: CASRPGGGNTEAFF. The variable domain in full, with the rest retrieved from reference TRBV5-1 and TRBJ1-1, is KAGVTQTPRYLIKTRGQQVTLSCSPISGHRSVSWYQQTPGQGLQFLFEYFSETQRNKGNFPGRFSGRQFSNSRSEMNVSTLELGDSALYLCASRPGGGNTEAFFGQGTRLTVV.

The chain joins TRBV5-6 to TRBJ2-3; no clear D gene. The CDR3 runs 13 residues. CDR1 and CDR2 from the germline V gene are SGHDT and YYEEEE. The V end was cut by 1 base, the J end by 2 bases, with 5 bases between. CDR3 sequence: CASSLPVTDTQYF. CDR3 bases: TGTGCCAGCAGCTTGCCCGTCACAGATACGCAGTATTTT. Looking up the rest from reference TRBV5-6 and TRBJ2-3 gives the full variable domain: DAGVTQSPTHLIKTRGQQVTLRCSPKSGHDTVSWYQQALGQGPQFIFQYYEEEERQRGNFPDRFSGHQFPNYSSELNVNALLLGDSALYLCASSLPVTDTQYFGPGTRLTVL.

The genes are TRBV6-5 and TRBJ2-1, with no clear D. The CDR3 is 13 amino acids. V was clipped by 5 bases and J by 9 bases, with 14 bases between them. CDR1 MNHEY and CDR2 SVGAGI come from the germline V gene. The DNA for the CDR3 is TGTGCCAGCAGTCGGCACACCGATACTGAGCAGTTCTTC. Translated: CASSRHTDTEQFF.

This clone has more than one count but fewer than ten. J is TRBJ1-5 and V is TRBV5-4; D might be TRBD1 (5 bases). Deletions cut 4 bases from V and 3 bases from J, with 14 bases between. CDR1 is SGHNT and CDR2 is YYREEE in the germline V gene (reference sequence). This CDR3 contains 15 residues. This CDR3 reads CASSAGTAANQPQHF. Here the CDR3 DNA reads TGTGCCAGCAGCGCTGGGACCGCCGCCAATCAGCCCCAGCATTTT.

This clone was observed a single time. CDR3 protein: CASSVAVSNQPQHF. CDR3 nucleotides: TGTGCCAGTAGTGTGGCAGTTAGCAATCAGCCCCAGCATTTT. The chain joins TRBV19 to TRBJ1-5; D is unresolved. V shed 5 bases and J shed 0 bases, with 8 bases lying between them. CDR1 is LNHDA and CDR2 is SQIVND in the germline V gene (reference sequence). This CDR3 comprises 14 residues.

The CDR3 region has the DNA TGCGCCAGCAGCTTCTCCGGTGGGACTATCACAGATACGCAGTATTTT. Residues: CASSFSGGTITDTQYF. The rearrangement joins TRBV5-1 to TRBJ2-3, with TRBD2 identical over 7 bases. J was trimmed by 2 bases and V by 2 bases; bases with no gene match: 8. CDR3 length: 16 amino acids. The germline CDR1 and CDR2 sequences are SGHRS and YFSETQ.

V and J are TRBV18 and TRBJ2-1; 13 nucleotides align to TRBD2. CDR3 length: 17 amino acids. CDR1 is KGHSH and CDR2 is LQKENI in the germline V gene. V dropped 3 bases and J dropped 5; count of bases not matched to a gene: 7. For the CDR3, the DNA is TGTGCCAGCTCACCGTCGACTAGCGGGGGGCCAAACAATGAGCAGTTCTTC. Amino acids: CASSPSTSGGPNNEQFF.

This chain connects TRBV13 to TRBJ2-6, with D possibly TRBD2 on 6 matching bases. Germline assignment: CDR1 PRHDT and CDR2 FYEKMQ (reference sequence). The length of the CDR3 is 16 residues. Between the trimmed V and J ends, which lost 5 bases and 4 bases, there was a span of 15 bases. The CDR3 sequence: CASSARSGYGANVLTF. The CDR3 DNA reads as TGTGCCAGCAGCGCACGTAGCGGATACGGGGCCAACGTCCTGACTTTC.

V usage is TRBV6-5 and J usage is TRBJ1-1; D might be TRBD1 (6 bases). The CDR3 is 13 residues long. The germline V and J ends were trimmed by 6 bases and 1 base, with 9 bases remaining between them. Germline V gene data show CDR1 as MNHEY and CDR2 as SVGAGI. CDR3 residues: CASRKGENTEAFF. In nucleotides, the CDR3 is TGTGCCAGCAGAAAGGGGGAGAACACTGAAGCTTTCTTT.

The J gene is TRBJ1-1, the V gene TRBV5-1; possible D gene TRBD1, 5 bases. The CDR3 consists of 15 residues. Germline V gene data show CDR1 as SGHRS and CDR2 as YFSETQ. V lost 0 bases and J lost 1, with 10 bases in between. The CDR3: CASSLAGAANTEAFF. DNA for the CDR3: TGCGCCAGCAGCTTGGCTGGGGCGGCGAACACTGAAGCTTTCTTT.

J is TRBJ1-2 and V is TRBV15, with 7 bases aligning to TRBD1. Trimming cost V 4 bases and J 4 bases; bases outside gene matches: 6. The germline gives CDR1 LNHNV, CDR2 YYDKDF (reference sequence). The CDR3 has 14 residues. CDR3 sequence reads: CATSTSTGFYGYTF. The CDR3 region has the DNA TGTGCCACCAGCACCTCGACAGGGTTCTATGGCTACACCTTC.

In this sample, this clone turned up a few times. The rearrangement links TRBV7-8 to TRBJ1-5, with 7 bases that match TRBD1. The junction had 7 bases not matched to a gene; V was cut back by 5 bases and J by 3 bases. The CDR3 contains 15 residues. CDR1 is SGHVS, CDR2 FQNEAQ, per germline. The CDR3 coding sequence is TGTGCCAGCAGCGCGCAGGGACAGTACAATCAGCCCCAGCATTTT. Translation gives CASSAQGQYNQPQHF.

V and J are TRBV19 and TRBJ1-5, with D possibly matching TRBD1 (5 bases). V dropped 8 bases and J dropped 8 bases, with 19 bases sitting between them. CDR3 size: 14 residues. The germline gives CDR1 LNHDA, CDR2 SQIVND (reference sequence). The CDR3 loop reads CASDPGLSIEPQHF. The CDR3 DNA reads as TGTGCCAGTGACCCAGGGTTGTCGATTGAGCCCCAGCATTTT.

This clone was seen only a few times. This chain links TRBV12-3 or TRBV12-4 with TRBJ2-1; 7 bases line up with TRBD1. The junction had 7 bases not matched to a gene; V was cut back by 5 bases and J by 9 bases. The CDR3 is made up of 13 amino acids. CDR3 loop: CASSPTTGTEQFF. The DNA for the CDR3 is TGTGCCAGCAGTCCTACGACAGGGACTGAGCAGTTCTTC.

The chain combines TRBV6-5 with TRBJ2-7, with 11 positions matching TRBD1. The CDR3 loop spans 15 amino acids. Germline CDR1 is MNHEY and CDR2 is SVGAGI. The trim removed 6 bases at V and 4 bases at J, leaving 8 bases unmatched. For the CDR3, the DNA is TGTGCCAGCAGCCCCGGACAGGGGGCCCGATACGAGCAGTACTTC. Protein sequence: CASSPGQGARYEQYF.

This clone has only one observation. The CDR3: CASRTTSGVGEQFF. In DNA, the CDR3 is TGTGCCAGTAGGACGACTAGCGGGGTGGGAGAGCAGTTCTTC. The gene calls are TRBV19 and TRBJ2-1; TRBD2 agrees at 11 bases. The CDR3 is 14 amino acids. V gave up 6 bases and J gave up 10 bases; unmatched junction bases: 8. Germline lookup yields CDR1 LNHDA and CDR2 SQIVND (reference sequence).